This T cell receptor beta chain was obtained from a study of blood T cell repertoires in COVID-19. Study at large: Collection of acute and convalescent COVID-19 samples took place in the United States, Italy and Spain. T cells, B-cell-depleted T cells, or PBMCs supplied cDNA or gDNA.

In the original workflow: Reference gene primer amplification gave estimated nucleated cell counts. Some clones are missing from TCRdb's copy, which holds only in-frame ones; the method was immunoSEQ multiplex PCR. D and trimming come from the DNA, and the V and J calls and clone size come from that table. The table shows around 370,000 clones, with 90% occurring only once. Trimming stripped 6 bases from V and 1 base from J, with 13 bases between. The V gene's germline CDR1 is LNHDA and CDR2 SQIVND (reference sequence). The CDR3 consists of 15 residues. Specimen: peripheral blood. The receptor was derived from a man younger than 30 with active or convalescent COVID-19. This chain joins TRBV19 and TRBJ2-1, with TRBD1 as a possible D gene (6 bases). The CDR3 here is CASRAGTNSYNEQFF. CDR3 in DNA: TGTGCCAGTAGGGCCGGGACAAATTCCTACAATGAGCAGTTCTTC.